Below are 8 T cell receptor beta chains sequenced from a single sample in a study of T cells expressing NK-cell markers. TCRdb reworked the 5' RACE reads into one entry per CDR3 protein, no DNA. The sample has 130,000 to 150,000 distinct CDR3 sequences, and its top ten clones hold roughly 12%. Source material: blood T cells: a sorted CD56 or NKG2C T cell subset, CD4+ or CD8+ T cells, or bulk PBMC T cells (not recorded which). All receptors come from a man aged 18 to 29 in good health.

The gene calls are TRBV29-1 and TRBJ1-4; no DNA is available, so the TRBD1 call from TCRdb remains unchecked. The CDR3 contains 14 residues. The germline CDR1 and CDR2 sequences are SQVTM and ANQGSEA. This CDR3 is CSGVTAEGQEKLFF.

The rearrangement joins TRBV28 to TRBJ2-7; lacking DNA, the TRBD2 call made by TCRdb goes unchecked. The CDR3 runs 16 residues. Germline CDR1 MDHEN, CDR2 SYDVKM. The CDR3 sequence: CASSPLRITVTNEQYF.

The genes are TRBV12-3 or TRBV12-4 and TRBJ2-1; there is no DNA to check the TCRdb D call of TRBD2. The CDR3 is 14 amino acids. The CDR3 is CASSSGLAVPEQFF.

J is TRBJ2-6 and V is TRBV4-3. This CDR3 contains 15 residues. Germline assignment: CDR1 LGHNA and CDR2 YSLEER. The CDR3 sequence is CASSRVSSGANVLTF.

The V and J genes are TRBV6-5 and TRBJ2-1; TCRdb picks TRBD1, but there is no DNA to check that call. The length of the CDR3 is 16 residues. The germline V gene has CDR1 MNHEY and CDR2 SVGAGI. The CDR3 loop reads CASSSGVSSSYNEQFF.

CDR3 in amino acids: CASSLVTGSFQETQYF. This chain joins TRBV5-4 and TRBJ2-5. CDR3 length equals 16 residues. Per germline, CDR1 SGHNT and CDR2 YYREEE (reference sequence).

J is TRBJ2-5 and V is TRBV7-6; with no DNA, the TCRdb D assignment of TRBD1 cannot be verified. Looked up from germline, CDR1 is SGHVS and CDR2 is FNYEAQ. This CDR3 is 15 amino acids long. The CDR3 spells CASSPHRTGEETQYF.

The genes are TRBV4-3 and TRBJ2-3; without DNA, the TCRdb call of TRBD1 cannot be checked. CDR1 LGHNA and CDR2 YSLEER come from the germline V gene. This CDR3 comprises 18 residues. The CDR3 sequence is CASSLRGGQGPPTDTQYF.